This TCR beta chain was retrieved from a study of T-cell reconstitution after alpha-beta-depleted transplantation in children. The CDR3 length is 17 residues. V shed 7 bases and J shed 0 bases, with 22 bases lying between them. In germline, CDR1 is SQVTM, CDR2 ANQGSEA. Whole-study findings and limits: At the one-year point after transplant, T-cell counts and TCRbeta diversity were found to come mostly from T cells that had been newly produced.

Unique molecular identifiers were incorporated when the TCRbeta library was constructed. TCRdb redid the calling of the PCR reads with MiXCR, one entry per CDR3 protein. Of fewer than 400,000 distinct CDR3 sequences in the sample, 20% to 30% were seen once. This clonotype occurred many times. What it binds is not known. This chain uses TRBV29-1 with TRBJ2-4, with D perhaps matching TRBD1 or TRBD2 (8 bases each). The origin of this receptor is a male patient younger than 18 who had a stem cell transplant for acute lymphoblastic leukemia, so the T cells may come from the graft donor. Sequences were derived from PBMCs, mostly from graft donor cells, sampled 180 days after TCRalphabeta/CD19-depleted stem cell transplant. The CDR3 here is CSAGGDRTSLAKNIQYF. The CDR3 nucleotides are TGCAGCGCGGGGGGGGACAGGACCTCTCTAGCCAAAAACATTCAGTACTTC.